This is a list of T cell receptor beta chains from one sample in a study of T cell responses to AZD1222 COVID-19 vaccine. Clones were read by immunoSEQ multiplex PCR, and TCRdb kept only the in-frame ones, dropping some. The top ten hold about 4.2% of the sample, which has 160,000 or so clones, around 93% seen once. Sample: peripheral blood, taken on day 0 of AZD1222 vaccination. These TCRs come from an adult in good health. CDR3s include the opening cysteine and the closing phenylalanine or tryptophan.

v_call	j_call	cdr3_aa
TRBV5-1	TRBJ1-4	CASSPTGGTNEKLFF
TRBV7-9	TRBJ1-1	CASSLVGVPNTEAFF
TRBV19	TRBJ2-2	CASSPRSAARPVNTGELFF
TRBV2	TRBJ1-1	CASSERVNTEAFF
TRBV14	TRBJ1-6	CASSLREQINSPLHF
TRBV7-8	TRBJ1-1	CASSFRGPTEAFF
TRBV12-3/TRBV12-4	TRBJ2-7	CASSLGFAYEQYF
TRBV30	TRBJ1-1	CALNWALLHRMNTEAFF
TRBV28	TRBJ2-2	CASEAANTGELFF
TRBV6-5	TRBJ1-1	CASSYASQAFF
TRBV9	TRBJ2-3	CASSVVSREGDTQYF
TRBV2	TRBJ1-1	CASISDSNALEAFF
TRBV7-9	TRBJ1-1	CASSLRTGANTEAFF
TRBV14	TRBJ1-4	CASSQSRLHEKLFF
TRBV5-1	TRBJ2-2	CASSSLGTGELFF
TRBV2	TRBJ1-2	CASSPDARAGYTF
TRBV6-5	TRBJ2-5	CASRPRDQETQYF
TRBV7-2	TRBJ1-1	CASSLPPGNTEAFF
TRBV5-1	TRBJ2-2	CASSPAGQGANTGELFF
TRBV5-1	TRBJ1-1	CASSLRSGQNTEAFF
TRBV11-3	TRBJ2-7	CASGSRGGTRYYEQYF
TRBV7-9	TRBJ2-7	CASSSRLGEGTYEQYF
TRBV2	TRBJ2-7	CASSQIPVGGDLLEQYF
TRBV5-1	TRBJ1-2	CASSFRDIGGYTF
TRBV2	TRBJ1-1	CASSHEGGVGGYTEAFF
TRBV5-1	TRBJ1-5	CASSLGQGNNQPQHF
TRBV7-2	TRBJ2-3	CASSRASGTDTQYF
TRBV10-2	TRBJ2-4	CASGGQASAKNIQYF
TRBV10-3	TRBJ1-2	CAISAVQGDGYTF
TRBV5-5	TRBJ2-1	CASSPRPDRERLDEQFF
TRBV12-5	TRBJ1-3	CASRGDSGNTIYF
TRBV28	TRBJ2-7	CASTNRRGQTTLEGEQYF
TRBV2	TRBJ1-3	CASRSPEGFWSGNTIYF
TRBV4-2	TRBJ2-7	CASSQGGGYEQYF
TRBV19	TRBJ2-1	CASSISAGVEQFF
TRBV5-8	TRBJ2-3	CASSLRGADTQYF
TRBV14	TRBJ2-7	CASSRGTTRYEQYF
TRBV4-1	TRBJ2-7	CASSQTEISYEQYF
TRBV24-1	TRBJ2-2	CATSDLTGSPGELFF
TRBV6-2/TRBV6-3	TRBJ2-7	CASSYSMREGYEQYF
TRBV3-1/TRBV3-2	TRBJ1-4	CASSPRRGGNEKLFF
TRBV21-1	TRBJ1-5	CASSARDRSNQPQHF
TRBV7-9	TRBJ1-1	CASSREGTGNKAFF
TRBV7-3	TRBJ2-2	CASSFQGANTGELFF
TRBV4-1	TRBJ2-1	CASSHPPGGTSGNYEQFF
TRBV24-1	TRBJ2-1	CATSDLGARREPTYNEQFF
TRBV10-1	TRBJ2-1	CASSESGLAGEEQFF
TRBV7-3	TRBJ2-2	CASSPQGRTDSGELFF
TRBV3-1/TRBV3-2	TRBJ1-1	CASSPPGTGTEAFF
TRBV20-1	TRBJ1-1	CSARAHTAFF
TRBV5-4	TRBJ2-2	CASSVGLAGGWRTGELFF
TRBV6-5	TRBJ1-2	CASSQNHGGLYGYTF
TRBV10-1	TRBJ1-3	CASKEPVGQLESGSGNTIYF
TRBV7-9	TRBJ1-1	CASSAYGGQGRMNTEAFF
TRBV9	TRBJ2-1	CASSSRARQGADEQFF
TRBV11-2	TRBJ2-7	CASSLVASGAYYEQYF
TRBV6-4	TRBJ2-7	CASSELAGGPPYEQYF
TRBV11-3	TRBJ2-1	CASLRRTSGSFNEQFF
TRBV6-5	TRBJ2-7	CASSYLTGGVREQYF
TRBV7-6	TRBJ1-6	CASSLVQGPNSPLHF